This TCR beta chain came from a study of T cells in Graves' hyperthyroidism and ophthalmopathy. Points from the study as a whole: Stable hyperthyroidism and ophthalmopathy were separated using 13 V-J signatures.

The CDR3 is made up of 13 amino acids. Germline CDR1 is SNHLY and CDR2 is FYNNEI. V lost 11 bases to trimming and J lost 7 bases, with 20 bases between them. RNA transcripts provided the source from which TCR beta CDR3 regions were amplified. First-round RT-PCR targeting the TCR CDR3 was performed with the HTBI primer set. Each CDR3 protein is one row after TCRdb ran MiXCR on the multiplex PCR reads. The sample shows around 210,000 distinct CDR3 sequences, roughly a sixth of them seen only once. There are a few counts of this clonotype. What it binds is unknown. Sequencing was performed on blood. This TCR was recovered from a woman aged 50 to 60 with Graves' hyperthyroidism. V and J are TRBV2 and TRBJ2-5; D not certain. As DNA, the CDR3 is TGTGCCGCCAAAAGGGCACCGGAAGGGACCCAGTACTTC. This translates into CAAKRAPEGTQYF.